These 6 T cell receptor beta chains were all obtained from the same sample, sequenced in a study of T cells in Graves' hyperthyroidism and ophthalmopathy. It was RNA transcripts that yielded the amplified TCR beta CDR3 regions. First-round RT-PCR of the TCR CDR3 relied on the HTBI primer set. TCRdb re-derived calls from the multiplex PCR reads in MiXCR, one entry per CDR3 protein. The top ten hold roughly a sixth of the sample, which has around 340,000 distinct CDR3 sequences, 15% to 20% seen once. Sequencing used blood. Source of these receptors: a woman aged 40 to 49 with Graves' ophthalmopathy.

This clonotype was counted at least ten times. This sequence joins TRBV20-1 and TRBJ1-1; D perhaps matches TRBD1 (5 bases). The CDR3 is made up of 13 amino acids. Germline CDR1 is DFQATT and CDR2 is SNEGSKA (reference sequence). The V and J ends lost 3 bases and 7 bases respectively, with 15 bases between them. The CDR3: CSASNPGKGEAFF. DNA for the CDR3: TGCAGTGCTAGTAATCCAGGGAAAGGTGAAGCTTTCTTT.

There are many counts of this clonotype. The chain uses TRBV4-1 and TRBJ1-2, with 7 bases lining up with TRBD1. The CDR3 is 15 residues long. The V and J ends lost 3 bases and 5 bases, in that order; junction bases with no gene match: 9. Germline V gene sequence: CDR1 MGHRA, CDR2 YSYEKL. CDR3 amino acids: CASSHDPGTEYGYTF. DNA for the CDR3: TGCGCCAGCAGCCATGATCCCGGGACAGAGTATGGCTACACCTTC.

The sample holds many counts of this clonotype. The chain is built from TRBV4-3 and TRBJ2-5; D is uncertain. The CDR3 runs 17 residues. Germline V gives CDR1 LGHNA, CDR2 YSLEER. Trimming cost V 1 base and J 4 bases, with 19 bases left between them. CDR3 in DNA: TGCGCCAGCAGCCAAGTTCTGACACGGTCTAAACGAGAGACCCAGTACTTC. It encodes CASSQVLTRSKRETQYF.

The V call is TRBV12-3 or TRBV12-4, the J call TRBJ1-2; D is perhaps TRBD1 (5 bases). The CDR3 length is 13 residues. Trimming took off 5 bases at V and 4 bases at J, with 11 bases between the two ends. CDR3 bases: TGTGCCAGCAGTGGGGGAATTGGCTATGGCTACACCTTC. As protein: CASSGGIGYGYTF.

This clonotype has a single count. A much larger clone is a single base away; this may be a read error. The chain recombines TRBV28 with TRBJ2-3, with a possible D match to TRBD2 (5 bases). CDR3 length: 12 amino acids. Trimming cost V 5 bases and J 7 bases, with 10 bases left between them. CDR1 is MDHEN, CDR2 SYDVKM, per germline. The CDR3 loop is CASSPGMYTQYF. In DNA, the CDR3 is TGTGCCAGCAGTCCCGGGATGTATACGCAGTATTTT. Using reference TRBV28 and TRBJ2-3 for the parts outside the CDR3, the full variable domain is DVKVTQSSRYLVKRTGEKVFLECVQDMDHENMFWYRQDPGLGLRLIYFSYDVKMKEKGDIPEGYSVSREKKERFSLILESASTNQTSMYLCASSPGMYTQYFGPGTRLTVL.

The chain uses TRBV12-3 or TRBV12-4 and TRBJ1-2; D ambiguous. V was trimmed by 6 bases and J by 6 bases, leaving 17 bases between them. The CDR3 extends over 14 amino acids. As DNA, the CDR3 is TGTGCCAGCAGCCCAAATAGGGTGGTGAATGGCTACACCTTC. The encoded protein is CASSPNRVVNGYTF.